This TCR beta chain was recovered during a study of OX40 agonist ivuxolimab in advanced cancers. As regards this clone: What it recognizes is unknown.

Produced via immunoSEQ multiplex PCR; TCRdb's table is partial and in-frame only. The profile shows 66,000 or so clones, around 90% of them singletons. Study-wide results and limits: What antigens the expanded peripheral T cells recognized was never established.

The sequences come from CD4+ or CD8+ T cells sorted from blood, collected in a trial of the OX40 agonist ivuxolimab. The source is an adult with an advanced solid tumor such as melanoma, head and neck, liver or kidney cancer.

CDR3 loop: CASSPRGANTGELFF. The CDR3 region has the DNA TGCGCCAGCAGCCCCAGGGGGGCGAACACCGGGGAGCTGTTTTTT. This chain joins TRBV5-1 and TRBJ2-2; tentative D call: TRBD1 (7 bases). The CDR3 extends over 15 amino acids. Looked up from germline, CDR1 is SGHRS and CDR2 is YFSETQ. Trimming pared 4 bases from V and 0 bases from J, leaving 10 bases between.